This T cell receptor (beta chain) derives from a study of blood T cell repertoires in COVID-19. Germline assignment: CDR1 MNHNY and CDR2 SVGAGI (reference sequence). The CDR3 length is 16 residues. Trimming at V came to 0 bases and at J to 6 bases, leaving 5 bases not matched to a gene. Study processing details: Using reference gene primer amplification, nucleated cell counts were estimated. Only in-frame clones appear in the TCRdb table, and some are missing; sequencing was by immunoSEQ multiplex PCR. Clonal size and the V and J genes are those of that table, whereas D and trimming came from the DNA. The data show around 68,000 clones, with about 91% seen just once and around 5.8% held by the top ten.

The source material was peripheral blood. V usage is TRBV6-6 and J usage is TRBJ1-5, with 10 bases fitting TRBD1. The receptor was isolated from a woman aged 50 to 60 with acute or convalescent COVID-19. In DNA, the CDR3 is TGTGCCAGCAGTTACTCGGAGGGACAGGGGACTCAGCCCCAGCATTTT. Translating it yields CASSYSEGQGTQPQHF.